The next 23 T cell receptor beta chains were all read from a single sample in a study of T cells in Graves' hyperthyroidism and ophthalmopathy. Amplification targeted TCR beta CDR3 regions from RNA transcripts. HTBI primers were used for first-round RT-PCR of the TCR CDR3. In TCRdb, the multiplex PCR reads were re-called with MiXCR into one record per CDR3 protein. The sample carries just under 750,000 distinct CDR3 sequences, over 35% recorded once. What was sequenced was blood. Receptor source: a woman between 35 and 50 years old with Graves' hyperthyroidism.

This clonotype occurred many times. The chain carries TRBV12-3 or TRBV12-4 and TRBJ1-5, with no clear D. With 5 bases removed from V and 3 bases from J, the gap between germline ends came to 11 bases. This CDR3 region has 14 residues. This chain's CDR3 is CASSKQGFNQPQHF. The CDR3 coding sequence is TGTGCCAGCAGTAAACAAGGGTTCAATCAGCCCCAGCATTTT.

This clonotype was recorded many times. The J gene is TRBJ1-2, the V gene TRBV12-3 or TRBV12-4; no clear D gene. Deletions cut 3 bases from V and 6 bases from J, with 5 bases between. CDR3 size: 11 residues. In nucleotides, the CDR3 is TGTGCCAGCAGTTTGATCCATGGCTACACCTTC. It encodes CASSLIHGYTF.

The chain employs TRBV10-1 and TRBJ2-2; D call uncertain. Per germline, CDR1 WNHNN and CDR2 SYGVQD (reference sequence). V lost 3 bases, J lost 13 bases, and 18 bases lay in between. The CDR3 extends over 14 amino acids. CDR3 DNA: TGCGCCAGCAGTGACGCAGGCCCTCCCAAAACGCTGTTTTTT. Encoded protein: CASSDAGPPKTLFF.

The chain has TRBV13 and TRBJ1-1; 7 nucleotides agree with TRBD1. The CDR3 is 12 amino acids. The V gene's germline CDR1 is PRHDT and CDR2 FYEKMQ (reference sequence). Losses at the gene ends were 7 bases for V and 11 bases for J; bases not matched to a gene: 10. DNA for the CDR3: TGTGCCAGCACGCGGAGGGGGCGCGACGCTTTCTTT. Translating it yields CASTRRGRDAFF.

V and J are TRBV4-3 and TRBJ1-4; 8 bases are a match to TRBD1. Trimming cost V 3 bases and J 10 bases; bases outside gene matches: 7. Per germline, CDR1 LGHNA and CDR2 YSLEER. There are 14 residues in the CDR3. The CDR3 bases are TGCGCCAGCAGCCAGACCACAGGGGGTGGAAAACTGTTTTTT. Protein: CASSQTTGGGKLFF.

The chain employs TRBV19 and TRBJ2-5, with no clear D. Germline assignment: CDR1 LNHDA and CDR2 SQIVND (reference sequence). Trimming cost V 4 bases and J 2 bases, with 17 bases left between them. This CDR3 region has 16 residues. This CDR3 reads CASSKPDPTAQETQYF. The CDR3 DNA is TGTGCCAGTAGTAAGCCCGATCCAACTGCGCAAGAGACCCAGTACTTC. The variable domain in full, completed from reference TRBV19 and TRBJ2-5, reads DGGITQSPKYLFRKEGQNVTLSCEQNLNHDAMYWYRQDPGQGLRLIYYSQIVNDFQKGDIAEGYSVSREKKESFPLTVTSAQKNPTAFYLCASSKPDPTAQETQYFGPGTRLLVL.

Many counts were recorded for this clonotype. V usage is TRBV19 and J usage is TRBJ1-1; D uncertain. In germline, CDR1 is LNHDA, CDR2 SQIVND (reference sequence). CDR3 length: 14 residues. The V end lost 4 bases, the J end lost 3 bases, and 12 bases lay between the germline ends. The CDR3 sequence is CASSKDPEDTEAFF. For the CDR3, the DNA is TGTGCCAGTAGTAAGGACCCAGAGGACACTGAAGCTTTCTTT. Using reference TRBV19 and TRBJ1-1 for the parts outside the CDR3, the full variable domain is DGGITQSPKYLFRKEGQNVTLSCEQNLNHDAMYWYRQDPGQGLRLIYYSQIVNDFQKGDIAEGYSVSREKKESFPLTVTSAQKNPTAFYLCASSKDPEDTEAFFGQGTRLTVV.

The gene calls are TRBV29-1 and TRBJ2-7, with a weak D call TRBD2 (6 bases). With the DNA end fitting TRBJ2-1 better, the J assignment may be wrong. The CDR3 covers 15 residues. Germline CDR1 reads SQVTM; CDR2 reads ANQGSEA. CDR3 sequence (DNA): TGCAGCGACTTCCGGGGGAAGGTGCCTCGCAATGAGCAGTTCTTC. As protein: CSDFRGKVPRNEQFF.

The chain combines TRBV5-1 with TRBJ1-3; 9 nucleotides match TRBD1. Germline lookup yields CDR1 SGHRS and CDR2 YFSETQ. The CDR3 is 15 amino acids. V trimming: 4 bases; J trimming: 3 bases; junction bases outside the gene matches: 5. The CDR3 here is CASSEQGARGNTIYF. CDR3 DNA sequence: TGCGCCAGCAGCGAACAGGGGGCGCGTGGAAACACCATATATTTT.

This clonotype was counted at least ten times. The rearrangement uses TRBV19 and TRBJ1-2; D is ambiguous. Trimming removed 4 bases from V and 4 bases from J, with 10 bases in between. The CDR3 has 13 amino acids. Germline assignment: CDR1 LNHDA and CDR2 SQIVND (reference sequence). In DNA form, the CDR3 reads TGTGCCAGTAGTAAAAACAACGGCTATGGCTACACCTTC. It translates to CASSKNNGYGYTF. Using reference TRBV19 and TRBJ1-2 for the parts outside the CDR3, the full variable domain is DGGITQSPKYLFRKEGQNVTLSCEQNLNHDAMYWYRQDPGQGLRLIYYSQIVNDFQKGDIAEGYSVSREKKESFPLTVTSAQKNPTAFYLCASSKNNGYGYTFGSGTRLTVV.

This clonotype was seen at least ten times. The V call is TRBV5-6, the J call TRBJ1-2; 8 nucleotides match TRBD1. Germline assignment: CDR1 SGHDT and CDR2 YYEEEE. Trimming removed 2 bases from V and 4 bases from J; junction bases left unmatched: 7. The CDR3 consists of 15 residues. The CDR3 loop reads CASSFRDRQPYGYTF. DNA for the CDR3: TGTGCCAGCAGCTTCCGGGACAGGCAACCCTATGGCTACACCTTC.

This clonotype was counted a few times. V gene TRBV19 combines with J gene TRBJ2-2, with 9 bases that match TRBD1. The germline CDR1 and CDR2 sequences are LNHDA and SQIVND (reference sequence). This CDR3 is built from 14 residues. J gave up 2 bases and V 9 bases, and 4 bases lay outside the gene matches. The CDR3 DNA follows: TGTGCCAGCGGGGACAGGGATAACACCGGGGAGCTGTTTTTT. It is translated as CASGDRDNTGELFF. Full variable domain (remainder filled in from reference TRBV19 and TRBJ2-2): DGGITQSPKYLFRKEGQNVTLSCEQNLNHDAMYWYRQDPGQGLRLIYYSQIVNDFQKGDIAEGYSVSREKKESFPLTVTSAQKNPTAFYLCASGDRDNTGELFFGEGSRLTVL.

J is TRBJ2-2 and V is TRBV20-1; 9 bases match TRBD1. The length of the CDR3 is 15 residues. Germline V gene data show CDR1 as DFQATT and CDR2 as SNEGSKA (reference sequence). The V gene end was trimmed by 2 bases and the J gene end by 1 base; junction bases not matched to a gene: 2. The CDR3 region has the DNA TGCAGTGCTAGACGGGACAGGGTGAACACCGGGGAGCTGTTTTTT. As protein: CSARRDRVNTGELFF.

The chain joins TRBV6-5 to TRBJ1-6, with TRBD1 matching over 7 bases. CDR3 size: 14 residues. CDR1 and CDR2 from the germline V gene are MNHEY and SVGAGI. Losses at the gene ends were 6 bases for V and 6 bases for J; bases not matched to a gene: 5. In nucleotides, the CDR3 is TGTGCCAGCAGGCCGGGACAGACTAATTCACCCCTCCACTTT. It is translated as CASRPGQTNSPLHF.

This clonotype appeared many times. This chain connects TRBV6-5 to TRBJ2-7; no firm D call. V gave up 5 bases and J gave up 7 bases, with 12 bases separating them. There are 12 residues in the CDR3. Germline V gene data show CDR1 as MNHEY and CDR2 as SVGAGI. The CDR3 nucleotides read TGTGCCAGCAGTGACGTGGCAGCTGAGCAGTACTTC. Residues: CASSDVAAEQYF.

A single count supports this clonotype. A much larger clone is a single base away; this may be a read error. The CDR3 does not end in the conserved phenylalanine or tryptophan, so this is likely a read error. Because the CDR3's place on the DNA is in doubt, the DNA is left out and the CDR3 is given as listed by TCRdb. The chain is built from TRBV20-1 and TRBJ1-2. Inclusive of both ends, the CDR3 amounts to 11 amino acids. CDR1 DFQATT and CDR2 SNEGSKA come from the germline V gene (reference sequence). The CDR3 sequence: CSAPSYGDSTL.

This clonotype was seen ten or more times. The chain combines TRBV20-1 with TRBJ2-5, with 8 positions matching TRBD1. The CDR3 covers 12 residues. CDR1 and CDR2 (germline): DFQATT, SNEGSKA (reference sequence). The trim removed 5 bases at V and 7 bases at J, leaving 6 bases unmatched. As DNA, the CDR3 is TGCAGTGCTCGACAGGGGATGGGGACCCAGTACTTC. Translated, it gives CSARQGMGTQYF.

Of note for this clonotype: Possible read error: a much larger clone is one base away. This CDR3 fails to terminate in the conserved phenylalanine or tryptophan, so it likely reflects a read error. V usage is TRBV11-2 and J usage is TRBJ2-7, with no clear D. Germline assignment: CDR1 SGHAT and CDR2 FQNNGV. This CDR3 is built from 13 residues. V was trimmed by 1 base and J by 3 bases, leaving 7 bases between them. DNA for the CDR3: TGTGCCAGCAGCTTAGGGGCAGACTACGAGCAGTACCTC. Amino acids: CASSLGADYEQYL.

The gene calls are TRBV7-4 and TRBJ1-2, with D unresolved. CDR1 SGHVT and CDR2 SQSDAQ come from the germline V gene. The CDR3 covers 12 residues. For the CDR3, the DNA is TGTGTCACGCCAAGCGTCGGGGTTGGCTACACCTTC. Protein product: CVTPSVGVGYTF.

This chain joins TRBV6-5 and TRBJ1-2, with 7 bases lining up with TRBD1. The CDR3 covers 14 residues. Per germline, CDR1 MNHEY and CDR2 SVGAGI. Losses at the gene ends were 4 bases for V and 5 bases for J; bases not matched to a gene: 7. CDR3 coding DNA: TGTGCCAGCAGTTCGGGACAGATGTCATATGGCTACACCTTC. Translation: CASSSGQMSYGYTF.

About this clonotype itself: The junction departs from the called germline gene at one end, perhaps through a read error. The rearrangement joins TRBV6-5 to TRBJ2-7; D remains ambiguous. This CDR3 spans 13 amino acids. Germline CDR1 and CDR2: MNHEY and SVGAGI. CDR3 in DNA: TGTGCCATCAGTTACGCCAGCTCCTACGAGCAGTACTTC. It codes for CAISYASSYEQYF.

This clonotype was seen ten or more times. The chain has TRBV12-3 or TRBV12-4 and TRBJ1-5; 10 bases are shared with TRBD1. The V and J ends lost 5 bases and 7 bases, in that order; junction bases with no gene match: 5. The CDR3 is 14 amino acids. The CDR3 is CASSTGQGRQPQHF. The CDR3 DNA follows: TGTGCCAGCAGTACGGGACAGGGGAGACAGCCCCAGCATTTT.

In this sample, this clonotype turned up a few times. J is TRBJ1-6 and V is TRBV6-5; TRBD1 might be the D (5 bases). The CDR3 sequence is 16 residues long. V was trimmed by 0 bases and J by 9 bases, leaving 15 bases between them. Germline V CDR1 and CDR2: MNHEY, SVGAGI. CDR3 in amino acids: CASSYSNRGGGSPLHF. CDR3 bases: TGTGCCAGCAGTTACTCGAATCGTGGGGGAGGTTCACCCCTCCACTTT.